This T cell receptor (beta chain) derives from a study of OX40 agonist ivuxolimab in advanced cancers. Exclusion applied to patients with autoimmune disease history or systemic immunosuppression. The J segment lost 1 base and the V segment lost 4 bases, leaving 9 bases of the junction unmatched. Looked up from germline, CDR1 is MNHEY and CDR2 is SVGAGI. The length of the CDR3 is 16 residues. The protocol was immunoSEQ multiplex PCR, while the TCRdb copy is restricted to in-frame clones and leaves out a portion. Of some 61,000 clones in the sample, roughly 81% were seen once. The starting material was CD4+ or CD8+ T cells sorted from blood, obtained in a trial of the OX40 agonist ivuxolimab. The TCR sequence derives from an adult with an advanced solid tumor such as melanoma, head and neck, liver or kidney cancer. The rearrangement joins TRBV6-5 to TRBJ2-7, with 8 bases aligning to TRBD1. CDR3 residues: CASSFHRGELSYEQYF. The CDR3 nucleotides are TGTGCCAGCAGTTTTCACAGGGGGGAACTTTCCTACGAGCAGTACTTC.